This T cell receptor (beta chain) was sequenced in a study of T-cell memory formation after mild COVID-19. Employing constant-segment primers, 5'RACE generated TCR alpha and TCR beta cDNA libraries bearing sample barcodes and UMIs. TCRdb re-analysed the 5' RACE reads in MiXCR, keeping a single row per CDR3 protein. The repertoire holds around 440,000 distinct CDR3 sequences, with around a sixth as singletons. The CDR3 has 15 residues. V gave up 2 bases and J gave up 6 bases; unmatched junction bases: 7. Germline values: CDR1 SGHRS, CDR2 YFSETQ. This clonotype appeared many times. The chain carries TRBV5-1 and TRBJ1-2; 10 bases line up with TRBD1. The receptor's source is an adult woman who had mild COVID-19 (a few samples of this study predate the infection). Cell type and time point are not known. Material: PBMCs or a T cell subset sorted from them (not recorded which). The CDR3 DNA reads as TGCGCCAGCAGCTTTCGGGACAGGGGATTGGATGGCTACACCTTC. Protein sequence: CASSFRDRGLDGYTF.